These T cell receptor beta chains were read from a single sample in a study of breast tumors, draining lymph nodes, adjacent tissues. TCRdb itself ran the multiplex PCR reads through MiXCR, one entry per CDR3 protein. The table shows some 150,000 distinct CDR3 sequences, with 30% to 40% occurring only once. Input material: axillary lymph node tissue. The receptors originated from a female donor with breast cancer. Some clones in this sample may be carry-over from other donors' samples. Both conserved end residues are part of each CDR3. A D gene is named only where the DNA matches it firmly. Only some rows state a clone size, as once, few, many or a class for expanded clones.

TRBJ2-1	TRBD2	many	TRBV7-9	TGTGCCAGCAGCTTGGTAGGACTAGCGGGGCATGAGCAGTTCTTC	CASSLVGLAGHEQFF
TRBJ1-5	-	many	TRBV6-2/TRBV6-3	TGTGCCAGCAGTTACAGGGAGGCGAGCAATCAGCCCCAGCATTTT	CASSYREASNQPQHF
TRBJ2-5	-	many	TRBV6-5	TGTGCCAGCAGCCCTCTCGGAGGGGTGGGGGAGACCCAGTACTTC	CASSPLGGVGETQYF
TRBJ2-6	-	-	TRBV20-1	TGCAGTGCGAAGAGGGGGGGCCGGAACACTGAAGCTTTC	CSAKRGGRNTEAF
TRBJ1-5	-	many	TRBV2	TGTGCCAGCAGTGCCACAGGGATCGGGCCCCAGCATTTT	CASSATGIGPQHF
TRBJ2-1	TRBD2	many	TRBV5-1	TGCGCCAGCAGCTTGGAGCTGCGGGGGGGTTACAATGAGCAGTTCTTT	CASSLELRGGYNEQFF
TRBJ2-1	-	many	TRBV27	TGTGCCAGCAACCCAGGAAGTCTTCATGAGCAGTTCTTC	CASNPGSLHEQFF
TRBJ2-1	-	-	TRBV5-4	TGTGCCAGCAGCCTCCGGGGACGCCGGGAGCAGTTCTTC	CASSLRGRREQFF
TRBJ2-5	TRBD1	once	TRBV5-5	TGTGCCAGCAGCTCAAGGACAGGGGTGGGGGCCCAAGAGACCCAGTACTTC	CASSSRTGVGAQETQYF
TRBJ1-6	-	-	TRBV20-1	TGCAGTGCCCACCGGGGCAGTCGCAATTCACCCCTCCACTTT	CSAHRGSRNSPLHF
TRBJ2-7	TRBD1	-	TRBV28	TGTGCCAGCAGAGAAACCGGGACAGGGTCCTACGAGCAGTACTTC	CASRETGTGSYEQYF
TRBJ1-4	-	-	TRBV19	TGTGCCAGTAGTGAAGGGGGGAATGAAAAACTGTTTTTT	CASSEGGNEKLFF
TRBJ1-4	-	many	TRBV3-1	TGTGCCAGCGGTCGGGCGGACTCAACTAATGAAAAACTGTTTTTT	CASGRADSTNEKLFF
TRBJ1-1	-	-	TRBV5-1	TGCGCCAGCAGCTTGAGACGGGGGGCCACTGAAGCTTTCTTT	CASSLRRGATEAFF
TRBJ1-2	TRBD1	-	TRBV29-1	TGCAGCGTTGAAACAGGGGCTACCTATGGCTACACCTTC	CSVETGATYGYTF
TRBJ1-5	-	-	TRBV20-1	-	CSGVTSASSYEQYFGPGSQPQHF
TRBJ1-4	-	many	TRBV6-5	TGTGCCAGCAGTAACCGACACGCCACTAATGAAAAACTGTTTTTT	CASSNRHATNEKLFF
TRBJ2-7	-	-	TRBV7-6	TGTGCCAGCAGCTCTAGGGGGGATGAGGGGTACGAGCAGCACTTC	CASSSRGDEGYEQHF
TRBJ2-1	TRBD2	many	TRBV3-1	TGTGCCAGCAGCCCACTAGCGAATGAGCAGTTCTTC	CASSPLANEQFF
TRBJ2-7	TRBD1	-	TRBV28	TGTGCCAGCAGTCGGACCGTTGGACAGGGGAGAAACGAGCAGTACTTC	CASSRTVGQGRNEQYF
TRBJ1-6	-	-	TRBV5-1	TGCGCCAGCAGCTTGGGCGGACTAGCGGCGGGGGGTAGTAATTCACCCCTCCACTTT	CASSLGGLAAGGSNSPLHF
TRBJ1-3	-	-	TRBV19	TGTGCCAGTAGTATCCACCGGAACAGGACTGGGAACACCATATATTTT	CASSIHRNRTGNTIYF
TRBJ2-5	-	many	TRBV30	TGTGCCTGGAGTAGGGCTCTTCAAGAGACCCAGTACTTC	CAWSRALQETQYF
TRBJ1-5	-	many	TRBV19	TGTGCCAGTAGTATAGACAGGGCGGATTGGCAGCCCCAGCATTTT	CASSIDRADWQPQHF
TRBJ1-1	-	many	TRBV15	TGTGCCACCAGCAGAGCGCCGGGACCCCGGAACACTGAAGCTTTCTTT	CATSRAPGPRNTEAFF
TRBJ2-7	TRBD1	many	TRBV7-6	TGTGCCAGCAGCTTGGAGACAGGGGGGCACGAGCAGTACTTC	CASSLETGGHEQYF
TRBJ2-1	-	many	TRBV19	TGTGCCAGTAGCCAGGGGGGGAGTGAGCAGTTCTTC	CASSQGGSEQFF
TRBJ1-6	-	-	TRBV12-3/TRBV12-4	TGTGCCAGCAGTTCAGGACATTCACCCCTCCACTTT	CASSSGHSPLHF
TRBJ2-7	TRBD2	many	TRBV5-6	TGTGCCAGCAGTCTTACGCGTTCTAGCGGGACCTACGAGCAGTACTTC	CASSLTRSSGTYEQYF
TRBJ1-1	-	few	TRBV5-5	TGTGCCAGCAGCTTCGGGACCCCGGGCACTGAAGCTTTCTTT	CASSFGTPGTEAFF
TRBJ2-1	-	many	TRBV9	TGTGCCAGCAGCGTAGTGCCGACGTCCTACAATGAGCAGTTCTTC	CASSVVPTSYNEQFF
TRBJ1-2	TRBD1	-	TRBV28	TGTGCCAGCAGTTGGGGGTTTCAGGGGGGAGGTGGCTACACCTTC	CASSWGFQGGGGYTF
TRBJ2-2	TRBD2	-	TRBV25-1	TGTGCCAGCAGTGACCTAGCGGGAGTGGACGGGGAGCTGTTTTTT	CASSDLAGVDGELFF
TRBJ1-2	TRBD1	many	TRBV2	TGTGCCAGCAGTGAGGGACAGATTAACGGCTACACCTTC	CASSEGQINGYTF
TRBJ2-5	-	-	TRBV7-9	TGTGCCAGCAGCGTGGACGGTCAAGAGACCCAGTACTTC	CASSVDGQETQYF